This is a list of T cell receptor beta chains from one sample in a study of a mutant IDH1 vaccine in newly diagnosed glioma. This table comes from immunoSEQ multiplex PCR, and its TCRdb copy is limited to in-frame clones, with some not included. The table includes about 94,000 clones, roughly 90% detected once. These TCRs' antigens remain unknown. The material sequenced was PBMCs, taken from a glioma patient whose treatment included an IDH1 peptide vaccine. These receptors were collected from a woman aged 45-60 years with glioma. The CDR3 runs from the conserved cysteine through the conserved F or W. The D gene is left open where the match is weak. Not every row has a clone size; where given, it reads once, few, many or a size class.

d_gene: TRBD1
j_gene: TRBJ2-1
abundance: -
v_gene: TRBV14
CDR3aa: CASSQEKWTGPPESSYNEQFF
CDR3nt: TGTGCCAGCAGCCAAGAAAAATGGACAGGTCCTCCCGAGTCCTCCTACAATGAGCAGTTCTTC

d_gene: -
j_gene: TRBJ2-7
abundance: -
v_gene: TRBV10-3
CDR3aa: CAISLRGSSSYEQYF
CDR3nt: TGTGCCATCAGCCTCCGGGGCAGCAGCTCCTACGAGCAGTACTTC

d_gene: -
j_gene: TRBJ2-7
abundance: -
v_gene: TRBV10-3
CDR3aa: CAISQSHSYEQYF
CDR3nt: TGTGCCATCAGCCAGTCCCACTCCTACGAGCAGTACTTC

d_gene: -
j_gene: TRBJ1-1
abundance: many
v_gene: TRBV29-1
CDR3aa: CSVAGSGFTEAFF
CDR3nt: TGCAGCGTTGCAGGTTCAGGGTTCACTGAAGCTTTCTTT

d_gene: -
j_gene: TRBJ2-2
abundance: -
v_gene: TRBV9
CDR3aa: CASSVELLNTGELFF
CDR3nt: TGTGCCAGCAGCGTAGAACTGTTGAACACCGGGGAGCTGTTTTTT

d_gene: TRBD1
j_gene: TRBJ1-4
abundance: -
v_gene: TRBV7-9
CDR3aa: CASSLTMGRGRWNEKLFF
CDR3nt: TGTGCCAGCAGCTTAACTATGGGCAGGGGGCGTTGGAATGAAAAACTGTTTTTT

d_gene: TRBD2
j_gene: TRBJ2-7
abundance: once
v_gene: TRBV7-9
CDR3aa: CASSLVQRGDSYEQYF
CDR3nt: TGTGCCAGCAGCTTAGTCCAGCGGGGGGACTCCTACGAGCAGTACTTC

d_gene: -
j_gene: TRBJ2-1
abundance: -
v_gene: TRBV5-6
CDR3aa: CASSLRTYNEQFF
CDR3nt: TGTGCCAGCAGCTTGCGGACCTACAATGAGCAGTTCTTC

d_gene: -
j_gene: TRBJ2-7
abundance: -
v_gene: TRBV7-9
CDR3aa: CASSTGPFHEQYF
CDR3nt: TGTGCCAGCAGCACGGGACCGTTCCACGAGCAGTACTTC

d_gene: -
j_gene: TRBJ2-1
abundance: -
v_gene: TRBV5-1
CDR3aa: CASRASGDYNEQFF
CDR3nt: TGCGCCAGCAGAGCCAGCGGAGATTACAATGAGCAGTTCTTC

d_gene: TRBD2
j_gene: TRBJ2-1
abundance: -
v_gene: TRBV29-1
CDR3aa: CSVGTSGRANEQFF
CDR3nt: TGCAGCGTTGGAACTAGCGGGAGGGCCAATGAGCAGTTCTTC

d_gene: TRBD1
j_gene: TRBJ1-1
abundance: -
v_gene: TRBV5-1
CDR3aa: CASSSGQGGMNTEAFF
CDR3nt: TGCGCCAGCAGCTCTGGACAGGGGGGCATGAACACTGAAGCTTTCTTT

d_gene: -
j_gene: TRBJ1-1
abundance: -
v_gene: TRBV5-1
CDR3aa: CASSFQSGNTEAFF
CDR3nt: TGCGCCAGCAGCTTTCAATCAGGGAACACTGAAGCTTTCTTT

d_gene: -
j_gene: TRBJ2-5
abundance: -
v_gene: TRBV9
CDR3aa: CASSPGRGGRKETQYF
CDR3nt: TGTGCCAGCAGCCCTGGGAGAGGGGGACGTAAAGAGACCCAGTACTTC

d_gene: -
j_gene: TRBJ2-3
abundance: -
v_gene: TRBV2
CDR3aa: CASRPTDTQYF
CDR3nt: TGTGCCAGCAGACCCACAGATACGCAGTATTTT

d_gene: -
j_gene: TRBJ1-2
abundance: -
v_gene: TRBV5-1
CDR3aa: CASSLGGAGTNYGYTF
CDR3nt: TGCGCCAGCAGCTTGGGCGGAGCGGGAACTAACTATGGCTACACCTTC

d_gene: -
j_gene: TRBJ2-5
abundance: -
v_gene: TRBV5-1
CDR3aa: CASSPEGVETQYF
CDR3nt: TGCGCCAGCAGCCCCGAAGGCGTTGAGACCCAGTACTTC

d_gene: -
j_gene: TRBJ2-7
abundance: once
v_gene: TRBV9
CDR3aa: CASSVGDSSYEQYF
CDR3nt: TGTGCCAGCAGCGTAGGCGACAGCTCCTACGAGCAGTACTTC

d_gene: -
j_gene: TRBJ2-7
abundance: -
v_gene: TRBV7-9
CDR3aa: CASSQGGYEQYF
CDR3nt: TGTGCCAGCAGTCAGGGGGGCTACGAGCAGTACTTC

d_gene: TRBD2
j_gene: TRBJ2-7
abundance: -
v_gene: TRBV4-1
CDR3aa: CASSQALAGAIYEQYF
CDR3nt: TGCGCCAGCAGCCAGGCCCTAGCGGGAGCTATCTACGAGCAGTACTTC

d_gene: -
j_gene: TRBJ1-1
abundance: -
v_gene: TRBV5-1
CDR3aa: CASSLNAGANTEAFF
CDR3nt: TGCGCCAGCAGCTTGAACGCAGGGGCGAACACTGAAGCTTTCTTT

d_gene: TRBD2
j_gene: TRBJ2-3
abundance: -
v_gene: TRBV5-1
CDR3aa: CASSSFTSGRSDTQYF
CDR3nt: TGCGCCAGCAGCTCCTTCACTAGCGGGAGATCAGATACGCAGTATTTT

d_gene: -
j_gene: TRBJ1-6
abundance: -
v_gene: TRBV7-9
CDR3aa: CASSSSGVLNSPLHF
CDR3nt: TGTGCCAGCAGCTCTAGTGGGGTCCTTAATTCACCCCTCCACTTT

d_gene: -
j_gene: TRBJ2-7
abundance: once
v_gene: TRBV6-1
CDR3aa: CASRWGSYEQYF
CDR3nt: TGTGCCAGCAGGTGGGGCTCCTACGAGCAGTACTTC

d_gene: -
j_gene: TRBJ1-2
abundance: -
v_gene: TRBV28
CDR3aa: CASSYTHGRYGYTF
CDR3nt: TGTGCCAGCAGTTACACACACGGGAGATATGGCTACACCTTC

d_gene: -
j_gene: TRBJ2-7
abundance: -
v_gene: TRBV27
CDR3aa: CASSNDWTGSEQYF
CDR3nt: TGTGCCAGCAGCAACGATTGGACGGGGTCCGAGCAGTACTTC

d_gene: TRBD1
j_gene: TRBJ2-3
abundance: few
v_gene: TRBV28
CDR3aa: CASSLSPHRTGWTDTQYF
CDR3nt: TGTGCCAGCAGTTTAAGCCCGCATCGGACAGGGTGGACAGATACGCAGTATTTT

d_gene: TRBD1
j_gene: TRBJ1-5
abundance: -
v_gene: TRBV4-1
CDR3aa: CASSQGQGGNQSQHF
CDR3nt: TGCGCCAGCAGCCAAGGACAGGGAGGCAACCAGTCCCAGCATTTT

d_gene: -
j_gene: TRBJ2-7
abundance: -
v_gene: TRBV18
CDR3aa: CASSQTLGEQYF
CDR3nt: TGTGCCAGCTCACAAACTCTGGGGGAGCAGTACTTC

d_gene: -
j_gene: TRBJ2-3
abundance: -
v_gene: TRBV2
CDR3aa: CASSERQHTQYF
CDR3nt: TGTGCCAGCAGTGAGAGGCAACATACGCAGTATTTT

d_gene: TRBD2
j_gene: TRBJ2-2
abundance: -
v_gene: TRBV7-3
CDR3aa: CASSLGGRETGELFF
CDR3nt: TGTGCCAGCAGCTTAGGCGGGAGGGAAACCGGGGAGCTGTTTTTT

d_gene: -
j_gene: TRBJ2-6
abundance: -
v_gene: TRBV6-5
CDR3aa: CASSYSRPSGANVLTF
CDR3nt: TGTGCCAGCAGTTACTCGAGACCCTCTGGGGCCAACGTCCTGACTTTC

d_gene: -
j_gene: TRBJ2-3
abundance: -
v_gene: TRBV6-5
CDR3aa: CASSPRGVTDTQYF
CDR3nt: TGTGCCAGCAGCCCGAGAGGCGTAACAGATACGCAGTATTTT

d_gene: -
j_gene: TRBJ2-7
abundance: -
v_gene: TRBV28
CDR3aa: CASSLNRPRSYEQYF
CDR3nt: TGTGCCAGCAGTTTAAACAGGCCTCGCTCCTACGAGCAGTACTTC

d_gene: -
j_gene: TRBJ2-1
abundance: -
v_gene: TRBV19
CDR3aa: CASSSLSFF
CDR3nt: TGTGCCAGTAGTTCCCTTTCGTTCTTC

d_gene: TRBD1
j_gene: TRBJ1-5
abundance: -
v_gene: TRBV7-3
CDR3aa: CASSLGDRVVNQPQHF
CDR3nt: TGTGCCAGCAGCTTAGGGGACAGGGTGGTCAATCAGCCCCAGCATTTT